The clone carrying this TCR beta chain was detected ten times or more. What it binds is not known. One end of the junction fails to match germline, which may point to a read error. The data belong to a study of breast tumors, draining lymph nodes, adjacent tissues. TCRdb reprocessed the multiplex PCR reads with MiXCR, giving one entry per CDR3 protein. The data contain some 170,000 distinct CDR3 sequences, 33% of them seen just once; the ten biggest clones take up roughly 3.8%. Overall study results and limits: Data only fit, rather than demonstrated, lymph node origin of most tumor T cells. Tumors had less TCR diversity than lymph nodes, more than nontumor tissue.

The lymph nodes were axillary draining lymph nodes from breast cancer patients. The sequenced material came from axillary lymph node tissue. The source is a female donor with breast cancer. Some clones in this sample may be carry-over from other donors' samples.

In DNA form, the CDR3 reads TGTGCCAGTACTACTGGGAGGGACTCGAACTATGGCTGCACCTTC. As protein: CASTTGRDSNYGCTF. The chain recombines TRBV19 with TRBJ1-2, with a possible D match to TRBD1 (5 bases). This CDR3 has 15 amino acids. Per germline, CDR1 LNHDA and CDR2 SQIVND (reference sequence).